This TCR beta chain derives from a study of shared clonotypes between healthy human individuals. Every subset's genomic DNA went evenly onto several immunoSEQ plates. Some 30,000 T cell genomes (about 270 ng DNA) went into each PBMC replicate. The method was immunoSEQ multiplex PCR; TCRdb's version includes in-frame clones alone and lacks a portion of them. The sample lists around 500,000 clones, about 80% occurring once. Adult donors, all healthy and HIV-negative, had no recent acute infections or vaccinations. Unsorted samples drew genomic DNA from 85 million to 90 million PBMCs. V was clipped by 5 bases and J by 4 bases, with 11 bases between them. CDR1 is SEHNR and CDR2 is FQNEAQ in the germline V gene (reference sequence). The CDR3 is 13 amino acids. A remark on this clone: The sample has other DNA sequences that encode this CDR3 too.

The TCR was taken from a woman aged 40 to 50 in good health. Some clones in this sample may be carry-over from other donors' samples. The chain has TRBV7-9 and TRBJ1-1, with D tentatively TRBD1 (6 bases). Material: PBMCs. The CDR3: CASSPQGGTEAFF. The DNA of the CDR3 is TGTGCCAGCAGCCCACAGGGAGGCACTGAAGCTTTCTTT.